This record concerns one T cell receptor (beta chain) sequence. Its antigen is undetermined. These data belong to a study of post-analysis software for immune sequencing data. Study-wide results and limits: Controls showed lower frequencies than patients for roughly 5 TRBV segments, and TRBV5-6, TRBV5-1 and TRBV20-1 were among these.

V lost 6 bases and J lost 4, with 10 bases in between. Germline lookup yields CDR1 MNHEY and CDR2 SVGAGI. CDR3 length equals 13 residues. Researchers reported that TCR beta cDNA libraries carried unique molecular identifiers. Via MiXCR, TCRdb re-called the PCR reads, giving one row per CDR3 protein. The sample shows 650,000 to 850,000 distinct CDR3 sequences, around 50% of them seen only once. The genes are TRBV6-5 and TRBJ2-1; D is tentatively TRBD1 or TRBD2 (5 bases each). The clonotype comes from a girl aged 5 to 17 with multiple sclerosis. Sequencing was done on a sample of blood. Here the CDR3 reads CASRRDPYNEQFF. The CDR3 region has the DNA TGTGCCAGCAGGAGGGACCCTTACAATGAGCAGTTCTTC.